Listed here are 25 T cell receptor beta chains from one sample, sequenced in a study of cytomegalovirus exposure and HLA in healthy donors. Both 60 Vbeta primers and 13 Jbeta primers went into the PCR. Data came from immunoSEQ multiplex PCR; TCRdb stores just in-frame clones and leaves some out. The top ten clones hold approximately 1.5% of a sample with some 150,000 clones, less than 90% of them seen once. Source material: PBMCs. These TCRs come from a man aged 40-49 years in good health and CMV-seronegative.

The table lists this clone with a few counts. The chain carries TRBV7-2 and TRBJ1-1; maybe TRBD1 (6 bases). The CDR3 has 13 residues. V was trimmed by 5 bases and J by 9 bases, leaving 16 bases between them. The germline gives CDR1 SGHTA, CDR2 FQGNSA. CDR3 amino acids: CASSPVPTGKAFF. For the CDR3, the DNA is TGTGCCAGCAGCCCCGTGCCCACAGGGAAAGCTTTCTTT. The whole variable domain, filled in from reference TRBV7-2 and TRBJ1-1, reads GAGVSQSPSNKVTEKGKDVELRCDPISGHTALYWYRQSLGQGLEFLIYFQGNSAPDKSGLPSDRFSAERTGGSVSTLTIQRTQQEDSAVYLCASSPVPTGKAFFGQGTRLTVV.

The rearrangement links TRBV4-3 to TRBJ2-5, with D possibly being TRBD2 (5 bases). CDR3 size: 16 residues. From germline, CDR1 is LGHNA and CDR2 YSLEER. Trimming removed 2 bases from V and 1 base from J, with 14 bases in between. Here the CDR3 reads CASSQTSGYTQETQYF. The DNA of the CDR3 is TGCGCCAGCAGCCAAACGTCGGGATACACCCAAGAGACCCAGTACTTC.

This chain links TRBV9 with TRBJ2-7, with a tentative D call TRBD2 (7 bases). Trimming removed 4 bases at V and 6 bases at J, with 17 bases between. The CDR3 is 14 amino acids. Germline CDR1 and CDR2: SGDLS and YYNGEE. DNA of the CDR3: TGTGCCAGCAGCCCCGGACGGGGGGCTGCCGAGCAGTACTTC. This translates into CASSPGRGAAEQYF.

This clone occurred a few times. The chain has TRBV7-8 and TRBJ2-7; 10 positions agree with TRBD1. The CDR3 consists of 15 residues. The germline V gene encodes CDR1 SGHVS and CDR2 FQNEAQ. V gave up 2 bases and J gave up 3 bases; unmatched junction bases: 4. CDR3 protein: CASSLIGQGDYEQYF. DNA of the CDR3: TGTGCCAGCAGCTTAATAGGACAGGGGGACTACGAGCAGTACTTC.

V usage is TRBV5-5 and J usage is TRBJ2-7; D is possibly TRBD2 (6 bases). CDR1 is SGHKS, CDR2 YYEKEE, per germline (reference sequence). There are 17 residues in the CDR3. The V and J ends lost 0 bases and 0 bases respectively, with 16 bases between them. The CDR3 nucleotides are TGTGCCAGCAGCTTGGAACTGGGGACTGCCTACTCCTACGAGCAGTACTTC. Its protein is CASSLELGTAYSYEQYF.

As for this clone: Sequence at one end of the junction differs from germline and may be a read error. The chain employs TRBV7-7 and TRBJ2-3, with D maybe TRBD2 (5 bases). This CDR3 spans 14 amino acids. Germline V gene data show CDR1 as SSHAT and CDR2 as FNYEAQ (reference sequence). The CDR3 DNA reads TGTGCTAGCAGCTTACGGGGAAGCACAGATACGCAGTATTTT. Its translation: CASSLRGSTDTQYF. The full variable domain, its missing parts supplied by reference TRBV7-7 and TRBJ2-3, is GAGVSQSPRYKVTKRGQDVTLRCDPISSHATLYWYQQALGQGPEFLTYFNYEAQPDKSGLPSDRFSAERPEGSISTLTIQRTEQRDSAMYRCASSLRGSTDTQYFGPGTRLTVL.

The rearrangement uses TRBV18 and TRBJ2-2; the D is unclear. Germline CDR1 is KGHSH and CDR2 is LQKENI. The CDR3 sequence is 14 residues long. V gave up 2 bases and J gave up 1 base, with 5 bases separating them. The CDR3 loop is CASSPARNTGELFF. The DNA of the CDR3 is TGTGCCAGCTCACCAGCGCGGAACACCGGGGAGCTGTTTTTT.

The rearrangement links TRBV28 to TRBJ2-1, with 8 positions matching TRBD1. V shed 3 bases and J 8 bases; nucleotides not matched to a gene: 6. The CDR3 spans 14 residues. Germline V gene lookup returns CDR1 MDHEN and CDR2 SYDVKM. DNA of the CDR3: TGTGCCAGCAGTTTTCGTGGACAGGGCGATGAGCAGTTCTTC. Residues: CASSFRGQGDEQFF.

This chain links TRBV28 with TRBJ2-7; 8 bases agree with TRBD1. The junction had 6 bases not matched to a gene; V was cut back by 11 bases and J by 3 bases. This CDR3 region has 12 residues. Per the germline V gene, CDR1 is MDHEN and CDR2 is SYDVKM. Here the CDR3 DNA reads TGTGCCGCCGGGACAGGCGGCTACGAGCAGTACTTC. This translates into CAAGTGGYEQYF.

CDR3: CASSEQDRANEKLFF. The CDR3 region has the DNA TGTGCCAGCAGTGAACAGGACAGGGCTAATGAAAAACTGTTTTTT. The chain uses TRBV2 and TRBJ1-4; 8 bases fit TRBD1. V trimming: 2 bases; J trimming: 3 bases; junction bases outside the gene matches: 2. The germline V gene has CDR1 SNHLY and CDR2 FYNNEI. The CDR3 sequence is 15 residues long.

The chain couples TRBV10-3 to TRBJ2-7; D possibly corresponds to TRBD2 (7 bases). The CDR3 is made up of 21 amino acids. V lost 4 bases to trimming and J lost 0 bases, with 31 bases between them. CDR1 is ENHRY and CDR2 is SYGVKD in the germline V gene. The CDR3 protein is CAISVEDNPLSGGRSSYEQYF. The CDR3 DNA is TGTGCCATCAGTGTAGAGGACAACCCCCTATCGGGGGGCAGGAGCTCCTACGAGCAGTACTTC.

This clone appeared a single time. This rearrangement joins TRBV28 to TRBJ2-4; 8 bases fit TRBD2. The CDR3 contains 14 residues. The V gene's germline CDR1 is MDHEN and CDR2 SYDVKM. J lost 2 bases, V lost 5 bases, and 2 bases had no gene match. The CDR3 nucleotides are TGTGCCAGCAGTCTAGCGGGTTCCAAAAACATTCAGTACTTC. Amino acids: CASSLAGSKNIQYF.

The chain employs TRBV12-5 and TRBJ2-7, with D perhaps matching TRBD1 (5 bases). V dropped 3 bases and J dropped 3 bases, with 12 bases sitting between them. This CDR3 spans 14 amino acids. Germline V gene sequence: CDR1 LGHNT, CDR2 FRNRAP. The CDR3 reads CASGFSGNRYEQYF. The CDR3 nucleotides read TGTGCTAGTGGTTTCTCAGGGAACCGCTACGAGCAGTACTTC.

The J gene is TRBJ2-1, the V gene TRBV6-5, with TRBD2 as a possible D gene (7 bases). The CDR3 extends over 16 amino acids. CDR1 is MNHEY, CDR2 SVGAGI, per germline. Deletions cut 0 bases from V and 2 bases from J, with 11 bases between. The CDR3 DNA is TGTGCCAGCAGTTACTCTGGAGGGGGGGCCTACAATGAGCAGTTCTTC. This translates into CASSYSGGGAYNEQFF.

The sample holds one count of this clone. The chain is built from TRBV19 and TRBJ1-3, with a tentative D call TRBD1 (5 bases). Germline CDR1 and CDR2: LNHDA and SQIVND (reference sequence). The CDR3 contains 15 residues. Trimming shortened V by 5 bases and J by 4 bases, and 15 bases separated the two germline ends. This CDR3 reads CASSPQEGLGNTIYF. In DNA form, the CDR3 reads TGTGCCAGTAGTCCCCAGGAGGGGCTCGGAAACACCATATATTTT.

The chain has TRBV18 and TRBJ2-5, with TRBD1 as a possible D gene (6 bases). The CDR3 is made up of 14 amino acids. V shed 3 bases and J shed 2 bases, with 10 bases lying between them. Germline CDR1 and CDR2: KGHSH and LQKENI. CDR3 protein: CASSPPRGQETQYF. The CDR3 DNA is TGTGCCAGCTCACCCCCCAGGGGACAAGAGACCCAGTACTTC.

This chain connects TRBV19 to TRBJ2-7, with D possibly matching TRBD1 (5 bases). V was cut by 4 bases and J by 12 bases, with 19 bases left in between. The germline gives CDR1 LNHDA, CDR2 SQIVND (reference sequence). The CDR3 has 13 amino acids. CDR3 loop: CASSTHPRESAYF. The CDR3 DNA reads TGTGCCAGTAGTACCCATCCCAGGGAATCCGCGTACTTC.

This chain uses TRBV6-1 with TRBJ1-2; 7 bases are a match to TRBD1. Trimming took 4 bases from V and 4 from J; bases not matched to a gene: 6. Germline V gene sequence: CDR1 MNHNS, CDR2 SASEGT. The CDR3 has 14 residues. This chain's CDR3 is CASSADRALYGYTF. CDR3 sequence (DNA): TGTGCCAGCAGTGCCGACAGGGCCCTCTATGGCTACACCTTC.

CDR3 loop: CASSKKNGTGQGLSYEQYF. The CDR3 nucleotides are TGTGCCAGCAGCAAAAAAAACGGGACGGGACAGGGATTGTCCTACGAGCAGTACTTC. The rearrangement joins TRBV21-1 to TRBJ2-7; the table's TRBD1 call for D was not verified on the DNA. TRBV21-1 is a known pseudogene. The CDR3 has 19 amino acids.

In regard to this clone: At the DNA level, this CDR3 is encoded by other sequences in the same sample as well. The chain carries TRBV29-1 and TRBJ2-2; D might be TRBD2 (6 bases). V dropped 7 bases and J dropped 4 bases, with 10 bases sitting between them. The CDR3 extends over 12 amino acids. In germline, CDR1 is SQVTM, CDR2 ANQGSEA. The CDR3 coding sequence is TGCAGCGGGGGGACTCGCACCGGGGAGCTGTTTTTT. Protein sequence: CSGGTRTGELFF.

The rearrangement uses TRBV21-1 and TRBJ2-5; TRBD1 is taken as the D call from the table, unchecked against the DNA. TRBV21-1 is a listed pseudogene. The CDR3 totals 18 residues. CDR3 in DNA: TGTGCCAGCAGCAAACCCCTACCGGGACAGGGGATGTGGGAGACCCAGTACTTC. It translates to CASSKPLPGQGMWETQYF.

This clone was counted once. V gene TRBV5-4 combines with J gene TRBJ2-5; 7 positions agree with TRBD1. After removal of 0 bases from V and 5 bases from J, the junction contained 4 bases not matched to a gene. The CDR3 runs to 14 residues. Germline CDR1 SGHNT, CDR2 YYREEE (reference sequence). In nucleotides, the CDR3 is TGTGCCAGCAGCTTGGGGGGACAGAGGGAGACCCAGTACTTC. The encoded protein is CASSLGGQRETQYF.

The chain is built from TRBV27 and TRBJ2-2; possible D gene TRBD1, 5 bases. Germline V lookup: CDR1 MNHEY, CDR2 SMNVEV (reference sequence). V was pared by 3 bases and J by 7 bases, with 12 bases between. The CDR3 extends over 14 amino acids. The CDR3 sequence: CASSFQRGFGELFF. DNA for the CDR3: TGTGCCAGCAGTTTCCAAAGGGGCTTCGGGGAGCTGTTTTTT.

This chain joins TRBV4-1 and TRBJ2-1; TRBD2 agrees at 13 bases. Germline CDR1 and CDR2: MGHRA and YSYEKL. V lost 3 bases to trimming and J lost 4 bases; unmatched junction nucleotides: 3. The CDR3 spans 16 residues. The CDR3 DNA is TGCGCCAGCAGCCAGCAGACTAGCGGGGGGTACAATGAGCAGTTCTTC. This encodes CASSQQTSGGYNEQFF.

The chain employs TRBV18 and TRBJ2-7; 11 bases agree with TRBD2. Losses at the gene ends were 2 bases for V and 2 bases for J; bases not matched to a gene: 2. Germline CDR1 KGHSH, CDR2 LQKENI. The CDR3 extends over 15 amino acids. CDR3 sequence reads: CASSPELAGAYEQYF. CDR3 nucleotides: TGTGCCAGCTCACCAGAACTAGCGGGAGCCTACGAGCAGTACTTC. The full variable domain, with the rest looked up from reference TRBV18 and TRBJ2-7, is NAGVMQNPRHLVRRRGQEARLRCSPMKGHSHVYWYRQLPEEGLKFMVYLQKENIIDESGMPKERFSAEFPKEGPSILRIQQVVRGDSAAYFCASSPELAGAYEQYFGPGTRLTVT.